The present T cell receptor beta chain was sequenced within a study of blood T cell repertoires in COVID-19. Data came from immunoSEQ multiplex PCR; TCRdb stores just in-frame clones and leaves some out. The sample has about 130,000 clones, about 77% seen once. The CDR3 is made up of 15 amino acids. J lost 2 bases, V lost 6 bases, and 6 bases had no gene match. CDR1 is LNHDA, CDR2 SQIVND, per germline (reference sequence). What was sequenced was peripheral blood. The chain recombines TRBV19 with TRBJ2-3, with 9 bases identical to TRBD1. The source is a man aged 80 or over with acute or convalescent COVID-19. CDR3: CASSGTGRATDTQYF. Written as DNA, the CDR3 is TGTGCCAGTAGCGGGACAGGGAGAGCCACAGATACGCAGTATTTT. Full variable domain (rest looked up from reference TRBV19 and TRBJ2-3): DGGITQSPKYLFRKEGQNVTLSCEQNLNHDAMYWYRQDPGQGLRLIYYSQIVNDFQKGDIAEGYSVSREKKESFPLTVTSAQKNPTAFYLCASSGTGRATDTQYFGPGTRLTVL.